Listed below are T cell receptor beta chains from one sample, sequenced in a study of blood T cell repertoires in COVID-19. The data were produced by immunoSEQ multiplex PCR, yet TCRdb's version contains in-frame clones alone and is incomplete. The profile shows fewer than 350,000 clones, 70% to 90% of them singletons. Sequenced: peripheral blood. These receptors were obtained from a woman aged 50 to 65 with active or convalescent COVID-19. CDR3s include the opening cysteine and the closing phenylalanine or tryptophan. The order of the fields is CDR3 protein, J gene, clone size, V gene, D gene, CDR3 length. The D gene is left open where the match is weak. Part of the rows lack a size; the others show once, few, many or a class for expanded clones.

CDR3 protein: CASSLVAGGYNEQFF
J gene: TRBJ2-1
clone size: -
V gene: TRBV5-1
D gene: TRBD2
CDR3 length: 15

CDR3 protein: CASSPQGTENSPLHF
J gene: TRBJ1-6
clone size: -
V gene: TRBV7-9
D gene: TRBD1
CDR3 length: 15

CDR3 protein: CASSTGTGRYEQYF
J gene: TRBJ2-7
clone size: once
V gene: TRBV2
D gene: TRBD1
CDR3 length: 14

CDR3 protein: CASSLGGESSYNEQFF
J gene: TRBJ2-1
clone size: -
V gene: TRBV11-2
D gene: -
CDR3 length: 16

CDR3 protein: CSASPLDTQYF
J gene: TRBJ2-3
clone size: -
V gene: TRBV20-1
D gene: -
CDR3 length: 11

CDR3 protein: CSASRGISYEQYF
J gene: TRBJ2-7
clone size: -
V gene: TRBV20-1
D gene: -
CDR3 length: 13

CDR3 protein: CASSLYRDRGEQTQYF
J gene: TRBJ2-5
clone size: -
V gene: TRBV6-5
D gene: TRBD1
CDR3 length: 16

CDR3 protein: CASSLTGYGANVLTF
J gene: TRBJ2-6
clone size: -
V gene: TRBV6-4
D gene: TRBD1
CDR3 length: 15

CDR3 protein: CASSKGVLTGGPYNEQFF
J gene: TRBJ2-1
clone size: -
V gene: TRBV21-1
D gene: -
CDR3 length: 18

CDR3 protein: CASSIDRGWDQPQHF
J gene: TRBJ1-5
clone size: -
V gene: TRBV19
D gene: TRBD1
CDR3 length: 15

CDR3 protein: CASSQGLRTGGFLSDTQYF
J gene: TRBJ2-3
clone size: -
V gene: TRBV3-1/TRBV3-2
D gene: TRBD1
CDR3 length: 19

CDR3 protein: CASRRQREQYF
J gene: TRBJ2-7
clone size: -
V gene: TRBV2
D gene: -
CDR3 length: 11

CDR3 protein: CASSRHRDSSGNTIYF
J gene: TRBJ1-3
clone size: few
V gene: TRBV4-2
D gene: -
CDR3 length: 16

CDR3 protein: CASSYTDTQYF
J gene: TRBJ2-3
clone size: -
V gene: TRBV9
D gene: -
CDR3 length: 11

CDR3 protein: CAWRGQVSTFYNEQFF
J gene: TRBJ2-1
clone size: -
V gene: TRBV30
D gene: -
CDR3 length: 16

CDR3 protein: CASSVGTTGNTIYF
J gene: TRBJ1-3
clone size: -
V gene: TRBV9
D gene: -
CDR3 length: 14

CDR3 protein: CASRASATGELFF
J gene: TRBJ2-2
clone size: -
V gene: TRBV6-5
D gene: -
CDR3 length: 13

CDR3 protein: CAWGTGTSGRRDTQYF
J gene: TRBJ2-3
clone size: -
V gene: TRBV30
D gene: TRBD2
CDR3 length: 16

CDR3 protein: CASSSDSPNEQFF
J gene: TRBJ2-1
clone size: once
V gene: TRBV12-3/TRBV12-4
D gene: -
CDR3 length: 13

CDR3 protein: CASTLKVGSSLFSFYEQYF
J gene: TRBJ2-7
clone size: -
V gene: TRBV7-4
D gene: -
CDR3 length: 19

CDR3 protein: CASSFTGAPVDTIYF
J gene: TRBJ1-3
clone size: -
V gene: TRBV2
D gene: TRBD1
CDR3 length: 15

CDR3 protein: CASSWGLTRSTDTQYF
J gene: TRBJ2-3
clone size: -
V gene: TRBV7-2
D gene: -
CDR3 length: 16

CDR3 protein: CASSPMRANYGYTF
J gene: TRBJ1-2
clone size: -
V gene: TRBV7-9
D gene: -
CDR3 length: 14

CDR3 protein: CATSRGGLGVFF
J gene: TRBJ1-4
clone size: -
V gene: TRBV15
D gene: -
CDR3 length: 12

CDR3 protein: CASGHISRGIGNTEAFF
J gene: TRBJ1-1
clone size: -
V gene: TRBV27
D gene: -
CDR3 length: 17

CDR3 protein: CASSPPRGLAGVNEQFF
J gene: TRBJ2-1
clone size: -
V gene: TRBV21-1
D gene: -
CDR3 length: 17

CDR3 protein: CASSSGQGVTEQFF
J gene: TRBJ2-1
clone size: -
V gene: TRBV7-3
D gene: TRBD1
CDR3 length: 14

CDR3 protein: CATRTSGRLTEQYF
J gene: TRBJ2-7
clone size: few
V gene: TRBV19
D gene: TRBD2
CDR3 length: 14

CDR3 protein: CASSSVRELFF
J gene: TRBJ2-2
clone size: -
V gene: TRBV12-3/TRBV12-4
D gene: -
CDR3 length: 11

CDR3 protein: CASSEASGSLLYNEQFF
J gene: TRBJ2-1
clone size: -
V gene: TRBV6-1
D gene: TRBD2
CDR3 length: 17

CDR3 protein: CASSSTGVGNEQFF
J gene: TRBJ2-1
clone size: -
V gene: TRBV7-9
D gene: TRBD1
CDR3 length: 14

CDR3 protein: CASSPRQGRNEKLFF
J gene: TRBJ1-4
clone size: once
V gene: TRBV14
D gene: TRBD1
CDR3 length: 15

CDR3 protein: CATTGSSPEDTGELFF
J gene: TRBJ2-2
clone size: -
V gene: TRBV5-1
D gene: -
CDR3 length: 16

CDR3 protein: CASSQDEAYDTDTQYF
J gene: TRBJ2-3
clone size: -
V gene: TRBV4-1
D gene: -
CDR3 length: 16

CDR3 protein: CASSVFAQSNTEAFF
J gene: TRBJ1-1
clone size: -
V gene: TRBV9
D gene: -
CDR3 length: 15

CDR3 protein: CASSLRPGVGTEAFF
J gene: TRBJ1-1
clone size: once
V gene: TRBV28
D gene: -
CDR3 length: 15

CDR3 protein: CASTLAGEAYEQYF
J gene: TRBJ2-7
clone size: -
V gene: TRBV28
D gene: TRBD2
CDR3 length: 14

CDR3 protein: CASSLDGAGGPPGNEQFF
J gene: TRBJ2-1
clone size: -
V gene: TRBV11-2
D gene: TRBD2
CDR3 length: 18

CDR3 protein: CASQRTGGANSPLHF
J gene: TRBJ1-6
clone size: many
V gene: TRBV6-5
D gene: TRBD1
CDR3 length: 15

CDR3 protein: CASQETGTFYEQYF
J gene: TRBJ2-7
clone size: once
V gene: TRBV6-6
D gene: TRBD1
CDR3 length: 14

CDR3 protein: CSVLGTSGRRGSTDTQYF
J gene: TRBJ2-3
clone size: -
V gene: TRBV29-1
D gene: TRBD2
CDR3 length: 18

CDR3 protein: CASSYSGTGWSYEQYF
J gene: TRBJ2-7
clone size: -
V gene: TRBV6-5
D gene: TRBD1
CDR3 length: 16

CDR3 protein: CASSQERQYNEKLFF
J gene: TRBJ1-4
clone size: -
V gene: TRBV14
D gene: -
CDR3 length: 15

CDR3 protein: CASSSQEGNTEAFF
J gene: TRBJ1-1
clone size: -
V gene: TRBV18
D gene: -
CDR3 length: 14